Shown below are 11 T cell receptor beta chains from a single sample sequenced in a study of monozygotic twins with inflammatory bowel disease. TCRdb re-called the 5' RACE reads, yielding one record per CDR3 amino acid sequence without DNA. The sample totals under 150,000 distinct CDR3 sequences. The sample taken for sequencing was blood. The source is a human donor with ulcerative colitis or Crohn's disease, or a healthy co-twin of an affected twin (not recorded which).

CDR3 in amino acids: CASSFQSTLRDTQYF. V and J are TRBV6-2 or TRBV6-3 and TRBJ2-3; TCRdb indicates TRBD2, and absent DNA this call remains unverified. This CDR3 has 15 residues. CDR1 is MNHEY and CDR2 is SVGEGT in the germline V gene.

The CDR3 sequence is CATSDSDRDQPQHF. The chain recombines TRBV24-1 with TRBJ1-5; the TCRdb D gene call, TRBD1, has no DNA to confirm it. CDR1 is KGHDR, CDR2 SFDVKD, per germline. The CDR3 runs to 14 residues.

V is TRBV5-5 and J is TRBJ2-1. CDR3 length: 14 amino acids. Germline CDR1 SGHKS, CDR2 YYEKEE (reference sequence). This CDR3 is CASSLEWGSNEQFF.

The chain has TRBV5-5 and TRBJ2-2. The V gene's germline CDR1 is SGHKS and CDR2 YYEKEE (reference sequence). The CDR3 totals 16 residues. The CDR3 protein is CASSLMNMGFAGELFF.

The J gene is TRBJ2-3, the V gene TRBV6-1; the TCRdb call, TRBD1, lacks DNA for checking. Germline V gene lookup returns CDR1 MNHNS and CDR2 SASEGT. This CDR3 comprises 14 residues. Here the CDR3 reads CASSFRQGTDTQYF.

This chain joins TRBV27 and TRBJ2-5; the TCRdb call, TRBD2, lacks DNA for checking. This CDR3 has 18 residues. CDR1 is MNHEY and CDR2 is SMNVEV in the germline V gene (reference sequence). The CDR3 protein is CASSLVTSSGGQQETQYF.

The genes are TRBV20-1 and TRBJ2-4; TCRdb's D call, TRBD1, is unchecked because there is no DNA. CDR1 DFQATT and CDR2 SNEGSKA come from the germline V gene (reference sequence). CDR3 size: 13 residues. The chain's CDR3 is CSASGHLKNIQYF.

The chain couples TRBV5-1 to TRBJ1-4; TCRdb lists TRBD1, though no DNA is available to test this call. This CDR3 has 15 amino acids. CDR1 SGHRS and CDR2 YFSETQ come from the germline V gene. This CDR3 is CASSLMGGLGEKLFF.

J is TRBJ1-6 and V is TRBV20-1; TCRdb names TRBD1, which stays unverified in the absence of DNA. Germline V gives CDR1 DFQATT, CDR2 SNEGSKA (reference sequence). This CDR3 has 15 residues. This chain's CDR3 is CSAEYPGRHNSPLHF.

Here the CDR3 reads CASSQDRSFREQYF. The J gene is TRBJ2-7, the V gene TRBV5-1; TCRdb's D call of TRBD1 is untestable without DNA. This CDR3 comprises 14 residues. Germline V CDR1 and CDR2: SGHRS, YFSETQ.

The chain has TRBV27 and TRBJ1-5. The CDR3 extends over 14 amino acids. CDR1 is MNHEY, CDR2 SMNVEV, per germline (reference sequence). This chain's CDR3 is CASSFGGSNQPQHF.